These 10 T cell receptor beta chains were all obtained from the same sample, sequenced in a study of blood T cells in healthy people across ages. Combining a sample-barcoded 5' primer with a J-beta primer mix, a second PCR ran for roughly 7 to 12 cycles. Via MiXCR, TCRdb re-called the 5' RACE reads, giving one row per CDR3 protein. The sample carries 1.6 million or so distinct CDR3 sequences, almost 35% recorded once. Sequences were obtained from blood. These receptor sequences come from a woman in her 30s in good health.

The gene calls are TRBV27 and TRBJ1-6, with D possibly TRBD1 on 6 matching bases. The V end was cut by 6 bases, the J end by 3 bases, with 15 bases between. The germline V gene encodes CDR1 MNHEY and CDR2 SMNVEV (reference sequence). The CDR3 contains 16 residues. The DNA for the CDR3 is TGTGCCAGCAGGGGGGGGGGACACCTCTATAATTCACCCCTCCACTTT. This encodes CASRGGGHLYNSPLHF.

V usage is TRBV18 and J usage is TRBJ2-7; tentatively, D is TRBD1 (6 bases). The V gene lost 0 bases and the J gene lost 3 bases, with 18 bases spanning the gap. Germline V gene sequence: CDR1 KGHSH, CDR2 LQKENI. The CDR3 has 17 residues. CDR3 nucleotide sequence: TGTGCCAGCTCACCACCGAGAGGGGGAAGCTCTGACTACGAGCAGTACTTC. Translated, it gives CASSPPRGGSSDYEQYF.

The sample holds many counts of this clonotype. This chain connects TRBV12-3 or TRBV12-4 to TRBJ1-2; tentative D call: TRBD1 (5 bases). Trimming took 4 bases from V and 4 from J, leaving 10 bases between them. The CDR3 loop spans 13 amino acids. In DNA, the CDR3 is TGTGCCAGCAGTTCGGGGCAGAGCTATGGCTACACCTTC. It codes for CASSSGQSYGYTF.

The chain employs TRBV9 and TRBJ2-5, with D maybe TRBD2 (5 bases). The CDR3 runs 15 residues. With 0 bases removed from V and 4 bases from J, the gap between germline ends came to 13 bases. CDR1 and CDR2 from the germline V gene are SGDLS and YYNGEE. CDR3 loop: CASSVGTRERETQYF. In DNA form, the CDR3 reads TGTGCCAGCAGCGTAGGCACTAGGGAGCGAGAGACCCAGTACTTC.

This sequence joins TRBV2 and TRBJ2-5; 7 bases are shared with TRBD2. Germline lookup yields CDR1 SNHLY and CDR2 FYNNEI. This CDR3 spans 13 amino acids. The V and J ends lost 7 bases and 0 bases, in that order; junction bases with no gene match: 2. Here the CDR3 reads CASKRGDQETQYF. The CDR3 DNA is TGTGCCAGCAAACGGGGGGACCAAGAGACCCAGTACTTC. Together with reference TRBV2 and TRBJ2-5, the CDR3 gives the full variable domain: EPEVTQTPSHQVTQMGQEVILRCVPISNHLYFYWYRQILGQKVEFLVSFYNNEISEKSEIFDDQFSVERPDGSNFTLKIRSTKLEDSAMYFCASKRGDQETQYFGPGTRLLVL.

The genes are TRBV5-6 and TRBJ1-5; 8 bases agree with TRBD1. The CDR3 is 16 amino acids. The germline CDR1 and CDR2 sequences are SGHDT and YYEEEE. V lost 0 bases to trimming and J lost 4 bases; unmatched junction nucleotides: 6. The CDR3 sequence: CASSLGGQGWNQPQHF. The CDR3 coding sequence is TGTGCCAGCAGCTTGGGTGGACAGGGTTGGAATCAGCCCCAGCATTTT.

This clonotype was counted only a few times. This chain connects TRBV2 to TRBJ2-3; D remains ambiguous. This CDR3 is 17 amino acids long. Germline CDR1 and CDR2: SNHLY and FYNNEI. Trimming took 3 bases from V and 0 from J, leaving 16 bases between them. Here the CDR3 reads CASSEFVGQLSTDTQYF. The CDR3 DNA reads TGTGCCAGCAGTGAGTTTGTAGGGCAGCTAAGCACAGATACGCAGTATTTT.

In nucleotides, the CDR3 is TGCGCCAGCAGCTATGGGGGGGACCCGAACACTGAAGCTTTCTTT. Residues: CASSYGGDPNTEAFF. V gene TRBV5-1 combines with J gene TRBJ1-1; tentative D call: TRBD1 (5 bases). The V and J ends lost 3 bases and 1 base respectively, with 13 bases between them. The V gene's germline CDR1 is SGHRS and CDR2 YFSETQ. The length of the CDR3 is 15 residues. Looking up the rest from reference TRBV5-1 and TRBJ1-1 gives the full variable domain: KAGVTQTPRYLIKTRGQQVTLSCSPISGHRSVSWYQQTPGQGLQFLFEYFSETQRNKGNFPGRFSGRQFSNSRSEMNVSTLELGDSALYLCASSYGGDPNTEAFFGQGTRLTVV.

This clonotype occurred many times. V and J are TRBV10-3 and TRBJ2-5; 8 bases fit TRBD1. The CDR3 covers 15 residues. Germline V lookup: CDR1 ENHRY, CDR2 SYGVKD. The junction had 6 bases not matched to a gene; V was cut back by 2 bases and J by 4 bases. The CDR3: CAISEPDGTGETQYF. CDR3 coding DNA: TGTGCCATCAGTGAGCCTGACGGGACAGGAGAGACCCAGTACTTC.

This clonotype was observed a few times. J is TRBJ2-5 and V is TRBV3-1, with 11 bases matching TRBD2. Germline assignment: CDR1 LGHDT and CDR2 YNNKEL (reference sequence). The CDR3 sequence is 14 residues long. V dropped 7 bases and J dropped 5; count of bases not matched to a gene: 6. Written as DNA, the CDR3 is TGTGCCAGCACCCCCGGACTAGCGGGTGAGACCCAGTACTTC. The encoded protein is CASTPGLAGETQYF.